The following is a T cell receptor beta chain sequence with its context. As yet, its antigen is unknown. The CDR3 runs to 14 residues. Trimming removed 0 bases at V and 4 bases at J, with 9 bases between. Germline CDR1 is GTSNPN and CDR2 is SVGIG (reference sequence). The sample is drawn from a study of T cell responses to AZD1222 COVID-19 vaccine. The study's findings and limits: Spike-wide coverage was observed for vaccine-associated CD4 TCRs, with dominant responses at 160-218 and 743-854. Repertoire samples came only from after the peak T cell response.

Assay: immunoSEQ multiplex PCR; the TCRdb copy retains only in-frame clones and omits some. The data show 100,000 to 150,000 clones, 80% to 90% seen once. This sequence joins TRBV30 and TRBJ2-2, with a weak D call TRBD2 (5 bases). The specimen was peripheral blood, collected 28 days after the second AZD1222 dose. The sequence was obtained from an adult who received the AZD1222 COVID-19 vaccine. The CDR3 nucleotides read TGTGCCTGGAGTGTTGTGGGGAGCACCGGGGAGCTGTTTTTT. This sequence encodes CAWSVVGSTGELFF.